What follows are 8 T cell receptor beta chains derived from one specimen sequenced in a study of blood T cell repertoires in COVID-19. Clones were sequenced by immunoSEQ multiplex PCR, and TCRdb holds only the in-frame ones, with some missing. The sample lists 150,000 to 200,000 clones, 80% to 90% occurring once. Sequencing was carried out using peripheral blood. All receptors derive from a man aged 60-69 years with acute or convalescent COVID-19.

The rearrangement uses TRBV5-6 and TRBJ1-3; D remains ambiguous. Trimming removed 2 bases from V and 2 bases from J, with 8 bases in between. The CDR3 has 14 amino acids. Germline V gives CDR1 SGHDT, CDR2 YYEEEE. This CDR3 reads CASSLYGAGNTIYF. In nucleotides, the CDR3 is TGTGCCAGCAGCTTATACGGGGCTGGAAACACCATATATTTT. The variable domain in full, with the rest retrieved from reference TRBV5-6 and TRBJ1-3, is DAGVTQSPTHLIKTRGQQVTLRCSPKSGHDTVSWYQQALGQGPQFIFQYYEEEERQRGNFPDRFSGHQFPNYSSELNVNALLLGDSALYLCASSLYGAGNTIYFGEGSWLTVV.

The V and J genes are TRBV7-8 and TRBJ1-6, with a tentative D call TRBD1 (5 bases). Germline-derived CDR1 and CDR2 are SGHVS and FQNEAQ. CDR3 length equals 13 residues. V lost 5 bases and J 14 bases, leaving 16 bases between the germline ends. The CDR3 DNA is TGTGCCAGCAGCCAAGCAGTGTTCAGGGCCCTCCACTTT. Translated: CASSQAVFRALHF.

The chain couples TRBV6-5 to TRBJ1-5; the match to TRBD1 covers 7 bases. Looked up from germline, CDR1 is MNHEY and CDR2 is SVGAGI. J was trimmed by 6 bases and V by 2 bases; bases with no gene match: 7. The CDR3 totals 15 residues. The CDR3: CASSYGQGDFQPQHF. The CDR3 nucleotides are TGTGCCAGCAGTTACGGGCAGGGGGATTTTCAGCCCCAGCATTTT.

The chain joins TRBV19 to TRBJ2-5; maybe TRBD1 (6 bases). V was clipped by 5 bases and J by 5 bases, with 9 bases between them. The CDR3 extends over 12 amino acids. CDR1 LNHDA and CDR2 SQIVND come from the germline V gene (reference sequence). The CDR3 region is CASSQGWETQYF. In DNA, the CDR3 is TGTGCCAGTAGTCAGGGGTGGGAGACCCAGTACTTC. The full variable domain, its missing parts supplied by reference TRBV19 and TRBJ2-5, is DGGITQSPKYLFRKEGQNVTLSCEQNLNHDAMYWYRQDPGQGLRLIYYSQIVNDFQKGDIAEGYSVSREKKESFPLTVTSAQKNPTAFYLCASSQGWETQYFGPGTRLLVL.

The J gene is TRBJ2-2, the V gene TRBV21-1; the table's D call, TRBD2, was not checked against the DNA. TRBV21-1 constitutes a pseudogene. This CDR3 spans 18 amino acids. CDR3 DNA: TGTGCCAGCATAATAGCGGCACAGGCCGCGGGGGACACCGGGGAGCTGTTTTTT. This gives the protein CASIIAAQAAGDTGELFF.

The chain has TRBV30 and TRBJ2-5, with 12 bases matching TRBD2. The ends lost 2 bases at V and 4 bases at J; junction bases unmatched: 5. Per the germline V gene, CDR1 is GTSNPN and CDR2 is SVGIG (reference sequence). This CDR3 region has 15 residues. The CDR3 nucleotides are TGTGCCTGGAGTACGACGGGACTAGCGGGAGAGACCCAGTACTTC. This encodes CAWSTTGLAGETQYF. Supplemented by reference TRBV30 and TRBJ2-5, the full variable domain reads SQTIHQWPATLVQPVGSPLSLECTVEGTSNPNLYWYRQAAGRGLQLLFYSVGIGQISSEVPQNLSASRPQDRQFILSSKKLLLSDSGFYLCAWSTTGLAGETQYFGPGTRLLVL.

The J gene is TRBJ1-5, the V gene TRBV4-1, with D perhaps matching TRBD1 (6 bases). Germline assignment: CDR1 MGHRA and CDR2 YSYEKL. V was shortened by 1 base and J by 3 bases, with 10 bases between the two germline ends. The CDR3 covers 15 residues. Written as DNA, the CDR3 is TGCGCCAGCAGCCAAGCGGGGGGCCCCAATCAGCCCCAGCATTTT. This translates into CASSQAGGPNQPQHF.

This clone was picked up one time. The chain joins TRBV5-1 to TRBJ2-2; 13 positions match TRBD2. J was trimmed by 0 bases and V by 4 bases; bases with no gene match: 6. The V gene's germline CDR1 is SGHRS and CDR2 YFSETQ. The CDR3 loop spans 18 amino acids. CDR3: CASSPPGLAGPNTGELFF. DNA of the CDR3: TGCGCCAGCAGCCCCCCGGGACTAGCGGGACCGAACACCGGGGAGCTGTTTTTT.